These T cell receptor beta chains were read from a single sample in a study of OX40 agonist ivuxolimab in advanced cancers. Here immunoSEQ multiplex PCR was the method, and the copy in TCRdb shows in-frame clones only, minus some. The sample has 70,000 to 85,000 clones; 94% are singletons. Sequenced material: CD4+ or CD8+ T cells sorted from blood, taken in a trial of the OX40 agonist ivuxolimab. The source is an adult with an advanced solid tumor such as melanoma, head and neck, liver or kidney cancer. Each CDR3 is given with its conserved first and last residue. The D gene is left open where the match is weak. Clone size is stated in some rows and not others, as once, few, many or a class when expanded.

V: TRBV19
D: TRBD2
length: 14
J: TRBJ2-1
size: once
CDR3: CASSIALADNEQFF
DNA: TGTGCCAGTAGTATAGCGCTAGCGGACAATGAGCAGTTCTTC

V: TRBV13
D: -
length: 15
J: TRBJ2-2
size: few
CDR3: CASNQDGANTGELFF
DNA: TGTGCCAGCAACCAGGACGGAGCGAACACCGGGGAGCTGTTTTTT

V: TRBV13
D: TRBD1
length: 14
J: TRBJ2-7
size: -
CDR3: CASSLGDRGYEQYF
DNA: TGTGCCAGCAGCTTAGGGGACAGGGGGTACGAGCAGTACTTC

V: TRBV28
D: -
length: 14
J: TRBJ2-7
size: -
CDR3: CASSLLGYKDEQYF
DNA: TGTGCCAGCAGTTTACTCGGTTACAAGGACGAGCAGTACTTC

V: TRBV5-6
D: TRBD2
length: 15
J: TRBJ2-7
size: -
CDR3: CASSLRLAGWYEQYF
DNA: TGTGCCAGCAGCCTCCGACTAGCGGGATGGTACGAGCAGTACTTC

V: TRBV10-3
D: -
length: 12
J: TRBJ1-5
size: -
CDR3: CATAGSNQPQHF
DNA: TGTGCCACCGCAGGAAGCAATCAGCCCCAGCATTTT

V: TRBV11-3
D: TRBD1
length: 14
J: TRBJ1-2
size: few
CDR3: CASSTGQGAYGYTF
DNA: TGTGCCAGCAGCACCGGACAGGGGGCCTATGGCTACACCTTC

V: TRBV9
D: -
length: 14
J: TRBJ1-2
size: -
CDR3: CASSGIGAYYGYTF
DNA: TGTGCCAGCAGCGGTATAGGGGCTTACTATGGCTACACCTTC

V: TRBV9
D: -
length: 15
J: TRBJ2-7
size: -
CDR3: CASSVGSLGSYEQYF
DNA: TGTGCCAGCAGCGTAGGTTCTTTGGGTTCCTACGAGCAGTACTTC

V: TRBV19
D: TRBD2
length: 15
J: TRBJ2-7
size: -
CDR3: CASSTGLAGAYGQYF
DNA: TGTGCCAGTAGTACCGGACTAGCGGGAGCCTACGGGCAGTACTTC

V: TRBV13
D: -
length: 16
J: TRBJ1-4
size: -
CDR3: CASSFGSAATNEKLFF
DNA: TGTGCCAGCAGCTTTGGATCGGCAGCAACTAATGAAAAACTGTTTTTT

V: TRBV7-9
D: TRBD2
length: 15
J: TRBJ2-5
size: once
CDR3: CASRNSGRVQETQYF
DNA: TGTGCCAGCAGGAATAGCGGGAGAGTCCAAGAGACCCAGTACTTC

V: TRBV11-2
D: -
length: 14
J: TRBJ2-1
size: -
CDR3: CASSLEIGSNEQFF
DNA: TGTGCCAGCAGCTTAGAGATTGGTTCCAATGAGCAGTTCTTC

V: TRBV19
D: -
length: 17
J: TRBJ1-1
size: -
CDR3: CASSMGWGDPLNTEAFF
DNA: TGTGCCAGTAGTATGGGTTGGGGGGATCCCTTGAACACTGAAGCTTTCTTT

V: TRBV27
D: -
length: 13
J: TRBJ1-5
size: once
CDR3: CASSFVSNQPQHF
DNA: TGTGCCAGCAGTTTCGTAAGCAATCAGCCCCAGCATTTT

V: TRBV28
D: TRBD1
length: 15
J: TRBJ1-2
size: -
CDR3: CASRPFGQGAYGYTF
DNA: TGTGCCAGCAGGCCTTTTGGACAGGGGGCGTATGGCTACACCTTC

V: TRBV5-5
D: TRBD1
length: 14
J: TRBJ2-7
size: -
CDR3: CASSPRTGGVEQYF
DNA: TGTGCCAGCAGCCCACGGACAGGTGGGGTCGAGCAGTACTTC

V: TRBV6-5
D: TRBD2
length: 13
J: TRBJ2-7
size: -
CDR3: CASSPGTSVEQYF
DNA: TGTGCCAGCAGTCCCGGGACTAGCGTCGAGCAGTACTTC

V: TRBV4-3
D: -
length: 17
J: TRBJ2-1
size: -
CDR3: CASSPPLGVAHYNEQFF
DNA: TGCGCCAGCAGCCCACCGCTCGGGGTAGCACACTACAATGAGCAGTTCTTC

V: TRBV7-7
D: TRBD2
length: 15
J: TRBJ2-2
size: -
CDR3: CASSYGTSEPGELFF
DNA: TGTGCTAGCAGCTACGGGACTAGCGAGCCCGGGGAGCTGTTTTTT

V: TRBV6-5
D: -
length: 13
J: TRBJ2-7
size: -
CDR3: CASSDSGYYEQYF
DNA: TGTGCCAGCAGTGACTCAGGCTACTACGAGCAGTACTTC

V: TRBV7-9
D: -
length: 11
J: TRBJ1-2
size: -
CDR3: CASSLYGDHTF
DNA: TGTGCCAGCAGCTTATACGGGGACCACACCTTC

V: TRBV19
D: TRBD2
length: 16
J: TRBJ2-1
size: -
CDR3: CASSIVSGSSYNEQFF
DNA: TGTGCCAGTAGTATAGTAAGCGGGAGTTCCTACAATGAGCAGTTCTTC

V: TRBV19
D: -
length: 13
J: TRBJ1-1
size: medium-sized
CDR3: CASSITTNTEAFF
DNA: TGTGCCAGTAGTATTACAACGAACACTGAAGCTTTCTTT

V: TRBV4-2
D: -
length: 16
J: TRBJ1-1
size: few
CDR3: CASDNAGVGMNTEAFF
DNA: TGTGCCAGCGACAACGCAGGGGTCGGTATGAACACTGAAGCTTTCTTT

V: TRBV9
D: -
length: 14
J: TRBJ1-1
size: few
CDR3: CASSEFGGNTEAFF
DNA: TGTGCCAGCAGCGAATTCGGGGGGAACACTGAAGCTTTCTTT

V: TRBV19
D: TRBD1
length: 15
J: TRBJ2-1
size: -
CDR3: CASSVTGTGGDEQFF
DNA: TGTGCCAGTAGTGTAACCGGGACAGGGGGCGATGAGCAGTTCTTC

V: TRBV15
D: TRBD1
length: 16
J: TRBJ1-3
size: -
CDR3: CATSRDLQGSKNTIYF
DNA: TGTGCCACCAGCAGAGACTTACAGGGGAGTAAAAACACCATATATTTT

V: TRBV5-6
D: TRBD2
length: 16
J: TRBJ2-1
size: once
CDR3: CASSLLAGGSYSEQFF
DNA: TGTGCCAGCAGCTTGTTAGCGGGAGGGTCCTACAGTGAGCAGTTCTTC

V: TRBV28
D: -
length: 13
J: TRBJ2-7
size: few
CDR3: CASSFAHPGEQYF
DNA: TGTGCCAGCAGTTTTGCGCACCCGGGCGAGCAGTACTTC

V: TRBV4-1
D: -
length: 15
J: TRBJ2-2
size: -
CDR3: CASRQTAWGTGELFF
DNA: TGCGCCAGCAGACAAACGGCTTGGGGGACCGGGGAGCTGTTTTTT

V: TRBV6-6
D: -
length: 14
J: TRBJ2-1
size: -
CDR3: CASSPGQAYNEQFF
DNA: TGTGCCAGCAGCCCGGGACAAGCCTACAATGAGCAGTTCTTC

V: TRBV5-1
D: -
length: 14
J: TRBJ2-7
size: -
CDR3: CASSLGGFNYEQYF
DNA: TGCGCCAGCAGCTTGGGGGGTTTTAACTACGAGCAGTACTTC

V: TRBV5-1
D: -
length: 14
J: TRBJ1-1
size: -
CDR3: CASSLGAPWTEAFF
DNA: TGCGCCAGCAGCTTGGGGGCCCCGTGGACTGAAGCTTTCTTT

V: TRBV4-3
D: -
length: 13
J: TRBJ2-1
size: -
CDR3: CASSQELVNEQFF
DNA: TGCGCCAGCAGCCAAGAGCTCGTCAATGAGCAGTTCTTC